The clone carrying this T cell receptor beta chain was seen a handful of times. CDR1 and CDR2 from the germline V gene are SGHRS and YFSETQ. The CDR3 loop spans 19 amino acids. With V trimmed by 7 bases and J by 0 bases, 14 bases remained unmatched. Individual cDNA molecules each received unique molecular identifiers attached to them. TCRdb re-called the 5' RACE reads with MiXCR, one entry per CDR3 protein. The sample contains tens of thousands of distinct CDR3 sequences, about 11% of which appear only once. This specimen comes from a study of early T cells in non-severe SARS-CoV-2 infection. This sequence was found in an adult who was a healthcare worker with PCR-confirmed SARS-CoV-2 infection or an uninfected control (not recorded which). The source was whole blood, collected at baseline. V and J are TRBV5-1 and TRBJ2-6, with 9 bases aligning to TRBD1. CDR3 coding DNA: TGCGCCAGCGGACCGGGACAGGGTATTGGAACCTCTGGGGCCAACGTCCTGACTTTC. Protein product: CASGPGQGIGTSGANVLTF.